The 29 T cell receptor beta chains below all came from one sample that was sequenced in a study of Ad26.COV2.S vaccination and SARS-CoV-2 variants. Sample treatment: 15 to 20 received Ad26.COV2.S at low or high dose, single or two shots; roughly 5 received placebo; per-sample allocation not given. Day 63 following the first vaccine or placebo injection was when the samples were taken. Assay used: immunoSEQ multiplex PCR; TCRdb lists only in-frame clones, some missing. The sample yields a few hundred thousand clones, 88% seen once. Source: peripheral blood, taken in a trial of Ad26.COV2.S vaccine versus placebo. Receptor source: a person between 18 and 60 years old who received the Ad26.COV2.S COVID-19 vaccine or a placebo.

The chain couples TRBV7-6 to TRBJ2-3; D not resolved. Looked up from germline, CDR1 is SGHVS and CDR2 is FNYEAQ. V was shortened by 1 base and J by 0 bases, with 2 bases between the two germline ends. The CDR3 sequence is 13 residues long. CDR3 nucleotides: TGTGCCAGCAGCTTAGGCAGCACAGATACGCAGTATTTT. It yields the protein CASSLGSTDTQYF.

This chain uses TRBV7-2 with TRBJ1-5; weak D call: TRBD1 (5 bases). Germline assignment: CDR1 SGHTA and CDR2 FQGNSA. The V gene lost 1 base and the J gene lost 2 bases, with 9 bases spanning the gap. The CDR3 covers 15 residues. CDR3 in DNA: TGTGCCAGCAGCTTAGGGGGGTTTGGCAATCAGCCCCAGCATTTT. Its protein product is CASSLGGFGNQPQHF.

This chain links TRBV19 with TRBJ1-6; D not resolved. With 7 bases removed from V and 0 bases from J, the gap between germline ends came to 1 base. The CDR3 totals 12 residues. The germline gives CDR1 LNHDA, CDR2 SQIVND (reference sequence). The CDR3: CASNSYNSPLHF. The CDR3 coding sequence is TGTGCCAGTAACTCCTATAATTCACCCCTCCACTTT.

This rearrangement joins TRBV28 to TRBJ1-2; no definite D call. The germline CDR1 and CDR2 sequences are MDHEN and SYDVKM. Trimming removed 3 bases at V and 4 bases at J, with 12 bases between. This CDR3 is 14 amino acids long. Here the CDR3 DNA reads TGTGCCAGCAGTTTGGTTCGGGAAAGCTATGGCTACACCTTC. Protein product: CASSLVRESYGYTF.

The chain combines TRBV28 with TRBJ2-1, with D tentatively TRBD1 (6 bases). The ends were cut back, 5 bases at V and 3 bases at J, with 14 bases in the middle. Germline values: CDR1 MDHEN, CDR2 SYDVKM. CDR3 length: 15 residues. The CDR3 is CASSTPRGFYNEQFF. CDR3 nucleotide sequence: TGTGCCAGCAGTACCCCCAGGGGATTCTACAATGAGCAGTTCTTC. Variable domain in full (rest from reference TRBV28 and TRBJ2-1): DVKVTQSSRYLVKRTGEKVFLECVQDMDHENMFWYRQDPGLGLRLIYFSYDVKMKEKGDIPEGYSVSREKKERFSLILESASTNQTSMYLCASSTPRGFYNEQFFGPGTRLTVL.

The chain carries TRBV12-3 or TRBV12-4 and TRBJ1-1, with D tentatively TRBD1 (6 bases). The CDR3 has 13 amino acids. V lost 7 bases, J lost 5 bases, and 14 bases lay in between. CDR3 DNA: TGTGCCAGCAAGGGCAGGGGTGGGACTGAAGCTTTCTTT. It encodes CASKGRGGTEAFF.

This chain joins TRBV7-2 and TRBJ1-4, with D perhaps TRBD1 (5 bases). Trimming shortened V by 3 bases and J by 8 bases, and 10 bases separated the two germline ends. Germline CDR1 SGHTA, CDR2 FQGNSA. The CDR3 has 13 amino acids. CDR3 nucleotides: TGTGCCAGCAGCTTCGGGGAGGGGGAAAAACTGTTTTTT. Residues: CASSFGEGEKLFF.

The chain couples TRBV19 to TRBJ1-6; 11 bases match TRBD1. This CDR3 contains 15 residues. The germline CDR1 and CDR2 sequences are LNHDA and SQIVND (reference sequence). The V segment lost 4 bases and the J segment 7 bases; nucleotides outside the gene matches: 3. The DNA of the CDR3 is TGTGCCAGTAGTACCTGGGACAGGGGGAATTCACCCCTCCACTTT. Translating it yields CASSTWDRGNSPLHF.

The chain employs TRBV19 and TRBJ2-6; D might be TRBD2 (7 bases). CDR3 length equals 19 residues. V was trimmed by 3 bases and J by 1 base, leaving 19 bases between them. In germline, CDR1 is LNHDA, CDR2 SQIVND (reference sequence). CDR3 sequence (DNA): TGTGCCAGTAGTATGGGGGGGGGCAGGGGAGTTTCTGGGGCCAACGTCCTGACTTTC. Amino acid sequence: CASSMGGGRGVSGANVLTF.

This sequence joins TRBV7-3 and TRBJ2-1, with D uncertain. The germline V and J ends were trimmed by 0 bases and 5 bases, with 11 bases remaining between them. The CDR3 spans 15 residues. Germline assignment: CDR1 SGHTA and CDR2 FQGTGA. CDR3 nucleotide sequence: TGTGCCAGCAGCTTAACGGTTACGCGAGACAATGAGCAGTTCTTC. This encodes CASSLTVTRDNEQFF.

The chain joins TRBV9 to TRBJ2-2; TRBD1 might be the D (6 bases). Trimming stripped 0 bases from V and 5 bases from J, with 11 bases between. Germline V gives CDR1 SGDLS, CDR2 YYNGEE. CDR3 size: 15 residues. The CDR3 spells CASSVDGTPTGELFF. In nucleotides, the CDR3 is TGTGCCAGCAGCGTAGATGGGACACCGACCGGGGAGCTGTTTTTT.

The rearrangement uses TRBV19 and TRBJ2-1; TRBD1 agrees at 7 bases. The CDR3 extends over 15 amino acids. Germline CDR1 is LNHDA and CDR2 is SQIVND (reference sequence). The trim removed 3 bases at V and 1 base at J, leaving 3 bases unmatched. This CDR3 reads CASSIRDSSYNEQFF. CDR3 DNA: TGTGCCAGTAGTATCCGGGACAGTTCCTACAATGAGCAGTTCTTC.

This rearrangement joins TRBV29-1 to TRBJ2-3, with TRBD1 as a possible D gene (5 bases). Trimming cost V 1 base and J 3 bases, with 8 bases left between them. This CDR3 comprises 13 residues. The germline V gene has CDR1 SQVTM and CDR2 ANQGSEA. The CDR3 loop is CSVEVQGTDTQYF. CDR3 nucleotides: TGCAGCGTTGAAGTCCAGGGTACAGATACGCAGTATTTT.

To note about this clone: This sample also contains other DNA sequences that code for the same CDR3. The chain joins TRBV6-5 to TRBJ1-4; the D gene is possibly TRBD1 (5 bases). Germline V lookup: CDR1 MNHEY, CDR2 SVGAGI. This CDR3 has 13 residues. Trimming stripped 11 bases from V and 5 bases from J, with 15 bases between. In DNA form, the CDR3 reads TGTGCCTCATCCGGGACTCCGAATGAAAAACTGTTTTTT. Translated: CASSGTPNEKLFF.

The rearrangement joins TRBV5-4 to TRBJ1-1, with a possible D match to TRBD1 (6 bases). Trimming took off 4 bases at V and 7 bases at J, with 11 bases between the two ends. The CDR3 totals 12 residues. Germline CDR1 reads SGHNT; CDR2 reads YYREEE (reference sequence). The CDR3 spells CASSLNRVEAFF. The DNA of the CDR3 is TGTGCCAGCAGCCTTAACAGGGTTGAAGCTTTCTTT.

V usage is TRBV6-5 and J usage is TRBJ2-5; D possibly corresponds to TRBD1 (6 bases). CDR3 size: 13 residues. Germline CDR1 is MNHEY and CDR2 is SVGAGI. The CDR3 bases are TGTGCGGTTTCCCGGGACAACCAAGAGACCCAGTACTTC. Protein: CAVSRDNQETQYF.

The rearrangement joins TRBV18 to TRBJ1-3; D is uncertain. V was pared by 5 bases and J by 0 bases, with 11 bases between. This CDR3 has 15 amino acids. Looked up from germline, CDR1 is KGHSH and CDR2 is LQKENI. CDR3 in DNA: TGTGCCAGCTCATTCCAGGACCTCTCTGGAAACACCATATATTTT. It is translated as CASSFQDLSGNTIYF.

This chain joins TRBV19 and TRBJ1-2; 9 bases map to TRBD1. Trimming cost V 6 bases and J 9 bases; bases outside gene matches: 11. Per the germline V gene, CDR1 is LNHDA and CDR2 is SQIVND (reference sequence). The CDR3 sequence is 14 residues long. CDR3 in amino acids: CASSRPGTGMSYTF. The CDR3 DNA follows: TGTGCCAGTAGCCGTCCTGGGACAGGGATGAGCTACACCTTC.

The chain recombines TRBV27 with TRBJ2-7, with TRBD2 matching 7 bases. CDR1 is MNHEY, CDR2 SMNVEV, per germline (reference sequence). Germline trimming cut 6 bases from V and 5 bases from J; bases unmatched to any gene: 10. The CDR3 is 14 amino acids. CDR3: CASRLGGEVHEQYF. The CDR3 coding sequence is TGTGCCAGCAGGCTGGGGGGGGAGGTCCACGAGCAGTACTTC.

The genes are TRBV28 and TRBJ2-1, with 9 bases identical to TRBD1. With V trimmed by 1 base and J by 3 bases, 7 bases remained unmatched. This CDR3 comprises 17 residues. Germline CDR1 reads MDHEN; CDR2 reads SYDVKM. The DNA for the CDR3 is TGTGCCAGCAGTTTATCTATGGGGGACAGGGACTACAATGAGCAGTTCTTC. This translates into CASSLSMGDRDYNEQFF.

CDR3 nucleotides: TGTGCCTGGAGTTTCGGACAGCTTGGCTACACCTTC. Its protein is CAWSFGQLGYTF. The chain employs TRBV30 and TRBJ1-2; a weak D match, TRBD1 (6 bases). Trimming took off 2 bases at V and 7 bases at J, with 11 bases between the two ends. Germline V gene sequence: CDR1 GTSNPN, CDR2 SVGIG (reference sequence). The length of the CDR3 is 12 residues.

This sequence joins TRBV7-2 and TRBJ1-5, with 8 positions matching TRBD1. V was clipped by 5 bases and J by 2 bases; unmatched bases: 8. Germline lookup yields CDR1 SGHTA and CDR2 FQGNSA. This CDR3 is built from 16 residues. CDR3 sequence reads: CASSTFWDRRNQPQHF. CDR3 DNA: TGTGCCAGCAGCACATTCTGGGACAGGCGCAATCAGCCCCAGCATTTT.

Only one count was recorded for this clone. V usage is TRBV7-9 and J usage is TRBJ2-1, with 8 bases matching TRBD2. With V trimmed by 3 bases and J by 9 bases, 10 bases remained unmatched. The CDR3 runs 15 residues. CDR1 and CDR2 from the germline V gene are SEHNR and FQNEAQ (reference sequence). The CDR3 protein is CASSFFRTSYSEQFF. CDR3 DNA sequence: TGTGCCAGCAGCTTCTTTAGGACTAGCTATAGTGAGCAGTTCTTC.

V gene TRBV3-1 (or the pseudogene TRBV3-2) combines with J gene TRBJ2-5; the D is unclear. The germline V gene has CDR1 LGHDT and CDR2 YNNKEL (reference sequence). The V gene lost 4 bases and the J gene lost 1 base, with 13 bases spanning the gap. The CDR3 spans 15 residues. CDR3 loop: CASSPIRAGQETQYF. For the CDR3, the DNA is TGTGCCAGCAGCCCTATTAGGGCAGGCCAAGAGACCCAGTACTTC.

Comments on this clone: The sample contains more than one DNA sequence encoding this CDR3. V and J are TRBV7-9 and TRBJ1-5; a weak D match, TRBD1 (5 bases). V was shortened by 2 bases and J by 4 bases, with 9 bases between the two germline ends. Germline V gene data show CDR1 as SEHNR and CDR2 as FQNEAQ (reference sequence). This CDR3 comprises 14 residues. Here the CDR3 reads CASSLSGGNQPQHF. The DNA for the CDR3 is TGTGCCAGCAGCTTAAGTGGGGGAAATCAGCCCCAGCATTTT. Combining the CDR3 with reference TRBV7-9 and TRBJ1-5 gives the whole variable domain DTGVSQNPRHKITKRGQNVTFRCDPISEHNRLYWYRQTLGQGPEFLTYFQNEAQLEKSRLLSDRFSAERPKGSFSTLEIQRTEQGDSAMYLCASSLSGGNQPQHFGDGTRLSIL.

The chain uses TRBV30 and TRBJ1-3; D is undetermined. CDR3 length equals 13 residues. The V gene lost 1 base and the J gene lost 8 bases, with 12 bases spanning the gap. Germline lookup yields CDR1 GTSNPN and CDR2 SVGIG (reference sequence). The chain's CDR3 is CAWSEGNRDTIYF. The CDR3, as DNA: TGTGCCTGGAGTGAGGGTAATCGGGACACCATATATTTT.

The chain employs TRBV7-9 and TRBJ2-3, with TRBD1 as a possible D gene (6 bases). V was trimmed by 3 bases and J by 0 bases, leaving 16 bases between them. Germline CDR1 and CDR2: SEHNR and FQNEAQ (reference sequence). This CDR3 has 17 residues. This CDR3 is CASSFSRRGGSTDTQYF. CDR3 bases: TGTGCCAGCAGCTTCTCCCGCAGAGGGGGAAGCACAGATACGCAGTATTTT.

With regard to this clone: The same CDR3 is also encoded by other DNA sequences in this sample. This chain joins TRBV19 and TRBJ1-5; D unclear. CDR1 is LNHDA, CDR2 SQIVND, per germline (reference sequence). Between the trimmed V and J ends, which lost 1 base and 1 base, there was a span of 8 bases. This CDR3 contains 15 residues. DNA of the CDR3: TGTGCCAGTAGTATAGGATCAAGGAGCAATCAGCCCCAGCATTTT. Its protein is CASSIGSRSNQPQHF.

The J gene is TRBJ1-2, the V gene TRBV6-6, with 7 bases that match TRBD1. This CDR3 has 12 residues. V shed 10 bases and J 2 bases; nucleotides not matched to a gene: 4. Germline V gene data show CDR1 as MNHNY and CDR2 as SVGAGI (reference sequence). DNA of the CDR3: TGTGCCATATCGGACAGGAACTATGGCTACACCTTC. Its translation: CAISDRNYGYTF.